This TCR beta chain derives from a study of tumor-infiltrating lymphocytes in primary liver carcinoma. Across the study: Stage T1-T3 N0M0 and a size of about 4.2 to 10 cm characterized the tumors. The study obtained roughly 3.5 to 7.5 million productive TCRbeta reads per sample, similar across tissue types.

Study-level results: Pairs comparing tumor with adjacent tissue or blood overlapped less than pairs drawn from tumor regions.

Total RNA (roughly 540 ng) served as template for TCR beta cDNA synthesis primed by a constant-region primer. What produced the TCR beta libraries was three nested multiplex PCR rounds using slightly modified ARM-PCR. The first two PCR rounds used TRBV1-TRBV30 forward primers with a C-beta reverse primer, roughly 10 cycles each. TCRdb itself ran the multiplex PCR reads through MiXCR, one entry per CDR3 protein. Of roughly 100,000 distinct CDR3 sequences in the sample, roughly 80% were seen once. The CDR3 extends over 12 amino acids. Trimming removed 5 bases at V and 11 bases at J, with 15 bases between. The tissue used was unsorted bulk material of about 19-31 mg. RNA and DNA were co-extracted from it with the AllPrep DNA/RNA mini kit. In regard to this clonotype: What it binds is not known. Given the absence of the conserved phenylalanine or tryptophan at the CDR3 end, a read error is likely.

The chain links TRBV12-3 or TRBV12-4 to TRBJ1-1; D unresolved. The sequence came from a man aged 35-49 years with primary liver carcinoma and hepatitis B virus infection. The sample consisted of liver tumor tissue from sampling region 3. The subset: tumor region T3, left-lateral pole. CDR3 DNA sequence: TGTGCCAGCAGTGAACACGGTGTGCGGGCTTTCTCT. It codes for CASSEHGVRAFS.